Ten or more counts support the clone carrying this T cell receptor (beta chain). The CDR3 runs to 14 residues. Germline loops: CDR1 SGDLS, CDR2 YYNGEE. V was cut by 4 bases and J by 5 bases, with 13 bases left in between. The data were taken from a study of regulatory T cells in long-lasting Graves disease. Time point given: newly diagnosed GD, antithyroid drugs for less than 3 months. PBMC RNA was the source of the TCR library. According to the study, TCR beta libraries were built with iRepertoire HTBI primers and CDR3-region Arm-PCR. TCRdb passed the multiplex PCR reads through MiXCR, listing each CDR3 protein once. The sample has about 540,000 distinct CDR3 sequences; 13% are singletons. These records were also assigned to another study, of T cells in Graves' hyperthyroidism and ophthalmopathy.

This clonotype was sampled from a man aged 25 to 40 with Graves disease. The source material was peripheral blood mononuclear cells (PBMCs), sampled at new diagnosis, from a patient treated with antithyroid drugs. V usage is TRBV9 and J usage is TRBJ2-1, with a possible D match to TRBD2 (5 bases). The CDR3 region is CASSSSGEDNEQFF. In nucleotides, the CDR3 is TGTGCCAGCAGCTCGAGCGGAGAAGACAATGAGCAGTTCTTC.